The 31 T cell receptor beta chains below were found in one sample sequenced in a study of beta chain features in type 1 diabetes. What was sequenced were expressed TCRB transcripts, since all of the isolated RNA had been reverse transcribed. Sequencing used immunoSEQ multiplex PCR; TCRdb keeps in-frame clones, though not all of them. Among 200,000 to 250,000 clones listed, around 26% were seen once. Sequenced input: central memory CD4+ T cells from blood. These receptors came from a man in his thirties or forties in good health.

At least ten counts were recorded for this clone. J is TRBJ2-3 and V is TRBV7-2, with D unresolved. The CDR3 runs to 11 residues. V was clipped by 4 bases and J by 2 bases, with 1 base between them. The germline V gene has CDR1 SGHTA and CDR2 FQGNSA. In DNA form, the CDR3 reads TGTGCCAGCAGCTACACAGATACGCAGTATTTT. It translates to CASSYTDTQYF.

The chain's CDR3 is CASSESGGRVDYEQYF. CDR3 sequence (DNA): TGTGCCAGCAGTGAAAGTGGAGGCAGGGTGGACTACGAGCAGTACTTC. The chain links TRBV25-1 to TRBJ2-7; possibly TRBD1 or TRBD2 for D (5 bases each). The CDR3 extends over 16 amino acids. The germline V gene encodes CDR1 MGHDK and CDR2 SYGVNS. Trimming removed 2 bases at V and 3 bases at J, with 17 bases between.

V gene TRBV9 combines with J gene TRBJ2-1; the match to TRBD2 covers 9 bases. This CDR3 is 17 amino acids long. V trimming: 0 bases; J trimming: 7 bases; junction bases outside the gene matches: 11. CDR1 is SGDLS, CDR2 YYNGEE, per germline. The CDR3 reads CASSVAARSGRFNEQFF. Written as DNA, the CDR3 is TGTGCCAGCAGCGTAGCCGCGCGAAGCGGGAGGTTTAATGAGCAGTTCTTC. Full variable domain (remainder filled in from reference TRBV9 and TRBJ2-1): DSGVTQTPKHLITATGQRVTLRCSPRSGDLSVYWYQQSLDQGLQFLIQYYNGEERAKGNILERFSAQQFPDLHSELNLSSLELGDSALYFCASSVAARSGRFNEQFFGPGTRLTVL.

V is TRBV11-2 and J is TRBJ2-3; the D is unclear. From germline, CDR1 is SGHAT and CDR2 FQNNGV. The CDR3 is 14 residues long. The ends were cut back, 4 bases at V and 2 bases at J, with 10 bases in the middle. The CDR3 here is CASSSTPSTDTQYF. The CDR3 nucleotides are TGTGCCAGCAGCTCGACTCCTTCCACAGATACGCAGTATTTT.

The chain carries TRBV7-9 and TRBJ1-2; D gene ambiguous. Trimming stripped 1 base from V and 1 base from J, with 16 bases between. CDR3 length: 17 residues. CDR1 and CDR2 (germline): SEHNR, FQNEAQ (reference sequence). The CDR3 DNA reads as TGTGCCAGCAGCTTAGTGGCAGGCCGGAAGGATAACTATGGCTACACCTTC. It encodes CASSLVAGRKDNYGYTF.

Only a few counts were recorded for this clone. The V call is TRBV29-1, the J call TRBJ2-1; D possibly uses TRBD1 or TRBD2 (5 bases each). Germline CDR1 SQVTM, CDR2 ANQGSEA. The CDR3 has 11 residues. Trimming took off 7 bases at V and 4 bases at J, with 8 bases between the two ends. The CDR3 DNA reads as TGCAGCGGAGGGACGTACAATGAGCAGTTCTTC. This codes for CSGGTYNEQFF.

In its sample, this clone was seen a few times. This CDR3 is CASSQRGGYTF. The DNA for the CDR3 is TGCGCCAGCAGCCAACGAGGAGGCTACACCTTC. V is TRBV4-1 and J is TRBJ1-2; D gene unclear. The CDR3 spans 11 residues. V was cut by 2 bases and J by 8 bases, with 6 bases left in between. CDR1 and CDR2 (germline): MGHRA, YSYEKL.

The rearrangement joins TRBV14 to TRBJ2-1; 13 bases map to TRBD2. The V gene's germline CDR1 is SGHDN and CDR2 FVKESK. J was trimmed by 5 bases and V by 2 bases; bases with no gene match: 3. The length of the CDR3 is 16 residues. This CDR3 reads CASSQLGTSGNNEQFF. CDR3 sequence (DNA): TGTGCCAGCAGCCAACTAGGGACTAGCGGGAACAATGAGCAGTTCTTC. The complete variable domain, with remaining parts taken from reference TRBV14 and TRBJ2-1, reads EAGVTQFPSHSVIEKGQTVTLRCDPISGHDNLYWYRRVMGKEIKFLLHFVKESKQDESGMPNNRFLAERTGGTYSTLKVQPAELEDSGVYFCASSQLGTSGNNEQFFGPGTRLTVL.

This clone has more than one count but fewer than ten. The chain has TRBV4-2 and TRBJ1-1; a possible D gene is TRBD1 (6 bases). In germline, CDR1 is LGHNA, CDR2 YNFKEQ. This CDR3 spans 15 amino acids. Deletions cut 0 bases from V and 3 bases from J, with 11 bases between. The CDR3 loop reads CASSQDQGMDTEAFF. The DNA of the CDR3 is TGTGCCAGCAGCCAAGATCAGGGGATGGACACTGAAGCTTTCTTT.

This clone was counted between two and nine times. A much larger clone differs from this one at a single base, so this may be a read error. This chain links TRBV7-2 with TRBJ2-3; D unresolved. The germline V gene encodes CDR1 SGHTA and CDR2 FQGNSA. V was pared by 5 bases and J by 4 bases, with 4 bases between. The CDR3 is 11 amino acids. CDR3 in DNA: TGTGCCAGCAGCCCCGCAGATACGCAGTATTTT. Encoded protein: CASSPADTQYF.

This clone was seen only a few times. This chain links TRBV7-9 with TRBJ2-7; no definite D call. Trimming shortened V by 4 bases and J by 4 bases, and 14 bases separated the two germline ends. The CDR3 extends over 14 amino acids. Per the germline V gene, CDR1 is SEHNR and CDR2 is FQNEAQ (reference sequence). Written as DNA, the CDR3 is TGTGCCAGCAGCTCTGACTCCAACAAATACGAGCAGTACTTC. Its protein is CASSSDSNKYEQYF.

The chain combines TRBV27 with TRBJ1-5; 8 bases are shared with TRBD1. CDR1 is MNHEY, CDR2 SMNVEV, per germline (reference sequence). V was pared by 10 bases and J by 0 bases, with 17 bases of the junction left unmatched. This CDR3 contains 18 residues. CDR3 DNA sequence: TGTGCCATCATTCGTACCCCCGGGACAGGAGATAGCAATCAGCCCCAGCATTTT. Translated, it gives CAIIRTPGTGDSNQPQHF.

This clone was counted between two and nine times. The likely explanation is a read error, given a far larger clone one base away. The chain employs TRBV30 and TRBJ2-3; no firm D call. The germline CDR1 and CDR2 sequences are GTSNPN and SVGIG (reference sequence). V was trimmed by 3 bases and J by 4 bases, leaving 14 bases between them. The CDR3 covers 14 residues. DNA of the CDR3: TGTGCCTGGAGGGTGCCCAAGGACCCAGATACGCAGTATTTT. This codes for CAWRVPKDPDTQYF.

This clone was observed a handful of times. V is TRBV30 and J is TRBJ2-3; 12 bases are shared with TRBD2. Germline CDR1 GTSNPN, CDR2 SVGIG (reference sequence). The CDR3 consists of 16 residues. V lost 0 bases, J lost 7 bases, and 8 bases stayed unmatched. The CDR3 loop reads CAWSVDLAGGQNTQYF. The CDR3 DNA sequence: TGTGCCTGGAGTGTGGATCTAGCGGGGGGGCAAAATACGCAGTATTTT.

This chain joins TRBV4-1 and TRBJ2-5; 9 bases map to TRBD2. Germline CDR1 and CDR2: MGHRA and YSYEKL. V lost 4 bases and J lost 4; bases outside the gene matches: 13. The CDR3 contains 17 residues. CDR3 loop: CASSLRIGTSILETQYF. CDR3 bases: TGCGCCAGCAGCCTAAGGATCGGGACTAGCATTTTAGAGACCCAGTACTTC.

This clone showed up just a few times. This chain connects TRBV4-3 to TRBJ2-3, with D possibly being TRBD1 or TRBD2 (6 bases each). V lost 4 bases to trimming and J lost 3 bases, with 11 bases between them. In germline, CDR1 is LGHNA, CDR2 YSLEER. The CDR3 length is 14 residues. The CDR3 loop reads CASSRGGTTDTQYF. CDR3 sequence (DNA): TGCGCCAGCAGCCGCGGCGGGACAACAGATACGCAGTATTTT.

This clone showed up many times. The same CDR3 arises from other DNA sequences in this sample as well. The genes are TRBV9 and TRBJ2-2; D may be TRBD1 (5 bases). The CDR3 runs to 14 residues. Germline CDR1 reads SGDLS; CDR2 reads YYNGEE. The germline V and J ends were trimmed by 2 bases and 4 bases, with 9 bases remaining between them. The CDR3 here is CASSVQGGTGELFF. The CDR3 nucleotides are TGTGCCAGCAGCGTTCAGGGCGGCACCGGGGAGCTGTTTTTT.

The CDR3 spells CAWKHRRHEQYF. For the CDR3, the DNA is TGTGCCTGGAAACACCGACGCCACGAGCAGTACTTC. The chain has TRBV30 and TRBJ2-5, with D uncertain. The tail of the sequence fits TRBJ2-7 better, so the J call may be wrong. The V gene's germline CDR1 is GTSNPN and CDR2 SVGIG (reference sequence). The CDR3 spans 12 residues.

Here the CDR3 reads CASSRTGELEQFF. DNA of the CDR3: TGTGCCAGTAGTCGGACTGGTGAGCTGGAGCAGTTCTTC. The chain uses TRBV19 and TRBJ2-1, with D perhaps TRBD2 (5 bases). Trimming stripped 5 bases from V and 10 bases from J, with 15 bases between. CDR3 length: 13 residues. Germline V CDR1 and CDR2: LNHDA, SQIVND (reference sequence).

This clone was seen at least ten times. This chain links TRBV7-2 with TRBJ2-7, with D unclear. With 2 bases removed from V and 9 bases from J, the gap between germline ends came to 8 bases. Germline assignment: CDR1 SGHTA and CDR2 FQGNSA. The CDR3 totals 11 residues. The CDR3 nucleotides are TGTGCCAGCAGCTTAAGTAAGGTGCAGTACTTC. This sequence encodes CASSLSKVQYF.

The V gene is TRBV30, the J gene TRBJ1-2; 9 bases map to TRBD1. Germline CDR1 is GTSNPN and CDR2 is SVGIG (reference sequence). The CDR3 runs 15 residues. The junction had 6 bases not matched to a gene; V was cut back by 2 bases and J by 2 bases. The CDR3 spells CAWSLYRGQNYGYTF. The CDR3 DNA sequence: TGTGCCTGGAGTTTATACAGGGGGCAGAACTATGGCTACACCTTC.

The chain uses TRBV29-1 and TRBJ2-2, with D perhaps TRBD1 or TRBD2 (6 bases each). Germline CDR1 reads SQVTM; CDR2 reads ANQGSEA. The CDR3 contains 12 residues. Trimming left V 7 bases short and J 5 bases short, with 11 bases between. CDR3 sequence (DNA): TGCAGCGCCGAGGGGGGTACCGGGGAGCTGTTTTTT. It is translated as CSAEGGTGELFF.

This clone was recorded a few times. This CDR3 is CASSPWGSGTYEQYF. The CDR3 DNA is TGTGCCAGCAGCCCTTGGGGTAGCGGGACTTACGAGCAGTACTTC. This chain joins TRBV9 and TRBJ2-7; 8 nucleotides line up with TRBD2. The CDR3 runs to 15 residues. CDR1 is SGDLS and CDR2 is YYNGEE in the germline V gene. With 4 bases clipped from V and 4 bases from J, the junction kept 10 bases outside the gene matches.

The CDR3, as DNA: TGCGCCAGCAGCTTGGCAGGGCCCGGAGGTGGAAACACCATATATTTT. Translated, it gives CASSLAGPGGGNTIYF. The chain links TRBV5-1 to TRBJ1-3; a possible D gene is TRBD1 (5 bases). CDR3 size: 16 residues. Per germline, CDR1 SGHRS and CDR2 YFSETQ. Deletions cut 0 bases from V and 3 bases from J, with 13 bases between.

This chain connects TRBV6-5 to TRBJ2-7; tentatively, D is TRBD1 (6 bases). The CDR3 has 11 residues. From germline, CDR1 is MNHEY and CDR2 SVGAGI. The CDR3 here is CSTGNPREQYF. The CDR3 nucleotides read TGTTCTACAGGGAATCCGAGGGAGCAGTACTTC.

This clone was observed a handful of times. A read error may produce the germline difference seen at one junction end. This sequence joins TRBV18 and TRBJ1-1; no clear D gene. The germline gives CDR1 KGHSH, CDR2 LQKENI. The CDR3 sequence is 12 residues long. In DNA form, the CDR3 reads TGTGCCAGCTCACCATTCCAGGATAGCCCTTCCTTT. Its translation is CASSPFQDSPSF.

DNA for the CDR3: TGCAGCGTGATGGACAGGGACGAAGCTTTCTTT. Its protein product is CSVMDRDEAFF. The V gene is TRBV29-1, the J gene TRBJ1-1, with 8 bases that match TRBD1. From germline, CDR1 is SQVTM and CDR2 ANQGSEA. The CDR3 has 11 amino acids. V was pared by 6 bases and J by 8 bases, with 5 bases of the junction left unmatched.

This chain uses TRBV5-1 with TRBJ2-3, with a weak D call TRBD1 (8 bases). Looked up from germline, CDR1 is SGHRS and CDR2 is YFSETQ. This CDR3 is built from 17 residues. V was pared by 5 bases and J by 4 bases, with 23 bases between. This CDR3 is CASSYEWTGTMPDTQYF. The CDR3 DNA reads as TGCGCCAGCAGTTATGAGTGGACAGGGACTATGCCAGATACGCAGTATTTT.

A few counts support this clone. V and J are TRBV2 and TRBJ1-4; D perhaps matches TRBD1 (6 bases). The CDR3 is made up of 14 amino acids. V was clipped by 5 bases and J by 5 bases, with 12 bases between them. The germline V gene encodes CDR1 SNHLY and CDR2 FYNNEI. The CDR3 spells CASSFTGFNEKLFF. The DNA for the CDR3 is TGTGCCAGCAGTTTTACAGGGTTCAATGAAAAACTGTTTTTT.

The chain has TRBV29-1 and TRBJ2-5, with D hard to call. Trimming pared 6 bases from V and 2 bases from J, leaving 7 bases between. CDR1 is SQVTM and CDR2 is ANQGSEA in the germline V gene. The CDR3 spans 11 residues. The CDR3 region is CSVADQETQYF. In DNA, the CDR3 is TGCAGCGTGGCGGATCAAGAGACCCAGTACTTC.

This chain joins TRBV14 and TRBJ2-1, with 7 bases matching TRBD1. CDR1 and CDR2 from the germline V gene are SGHDN and FVKESK. The CDR3 has 16 amino acids. Germline trimming cut 3 bases from V and 6 bases from J; bases unmatched to any gene: 11. The CDR3 nucleotides are TGTGCCAGCAGCCACATCGGACAGGCGGTGACCAATGAGCAGTTCTTC. As protein: CASSHIGQAVTNEQFF.